One and the same sample provided the 9 T cell receptor beta chains below, sequenced in a study of blood T cell repertoires in COVID-19. Measured with immunoSEQ multiplex PCR; TCRdb has only the in-frame clones, and not every one. The top ten clones hold about 18% of a sample with 130,000 or so clones, roughly 80% of them seen once. Sequencing input: PBMCs or T cells enriched from blood (not recorded which). The receptors were gathered from a man aged 25 to 40 who had recovered from COVID-19.

This chain links TRBV7-2 with TRBJ1-2; possibly TRBD1 for D (6 bases). The germline V and J ends were trimmed by 5 bases and 6 bases, with 16 bases remaining between them. This CDR3 is 14 amino acids long. The V gene's germline CDR1 is SGHTA and CDR2 FQGNSA. The CDR3 reads CASSPWIPGDGYTF. In DNA, the CDR3 is TGTGCCAGCAGCCCATGGATTCCAGGGGATGGCTACACCTTC. The variable domain in full, with the rest retrieved from reference TRBV7-2 and TRBJ1-2, is GAGVSQSPSNKVTEKGKDVELRCDPISGHTALYWYRQSLGQGLEFLIYFQGNSAPDKSGLPSDRFSAERTGGSVSTLTIQRTQQEDSAVYLCASSPWIPGDGYTFGSGTRLTVV.

This chain uses TRBV25-1 with TRBJ2-1; TRBD2 matches at 10 bases. Germline values: CDR1 MGHDK, CDR2 SYGVNS. The trim removed 5 bases at V and 9 bases at J, leaving 7 bases unmatched. This CDR3 region has 14 residues. DNA of the CDR3: TGTGCCAGCAGTCAGCGGGAGGGCCGTTGTGAGCAGTTCTTC. This gives the protein CASSQREGRCEQFF. The whole variable domain, filled in from reference TRBV25-1 and TRBJ2-1, reads EADIYQTPRYLVIGTGKKITLECSQTMGHDKMYWYQQDPGMELHLIHYSYGVNSTEKGDLSSESTVSRIRTEHFPLTLESARPSHTSQYLCASSQREGRCEQFFGPGTRLTVL.

The CDR3 bases are TGTGCCAGCAGCTTAGGACCTCGGGACAGGATAGAGACCCAGTACTTC. Its translation is CASSLGPRDRIETQYF. The V gene is TRBV11-2, the J gene TRBJ2-5; 8 positions agree with TRBD1. V lost 1 base, J lost 4 bases, and 8 bases stayed unmatched. From germline, CDR1 is SGHAT and CDR2 FQNNGV. The CDR3 contains 16 residues.

The table lists this clone with a count of one. This rearrangement joins TRBV4-1 to TRBJ1-3, with 10 bases aligning to TRBD1. The germline CDR1 and CDR2 sequences are MGHRA and YSYEKL. The CDR3 length is 18 residues. The V and J ends lost 3 bases and 0 bases, in that order; junction bases with no gene match: 8. The CDR3 DNA is TGCGCCAGCAGCCAGGGACAGGGGACTCCGTACTCTGGAAACACCATATATTTT. Translating it yields CASSQGQGTPYSGNTIYF.

The chain links TRBV7-2 to TRBJ1-1; 7 bases match TRBD1. The CDR3 is 14 amino acids. V lost 5 bases, J lost 7 bases, and 10 bases stayed unmatched. CDR1 and CDR2 from the germline V gene are SGHTA and FQGNSA. The chain's CDR3 is CASSRVTGAVEAFF. In DNA form, the CDR3 reads TGTGCCAGCAGCCGCGTTACAGGGGCAGTTGAAGCTTTCTTT. The entire variable domain, with the rest obtained from reference TRBV7-2 and TRBJ1-1, is as follows: GAGVSQSPSNKVTEKGKDVELRCDPISGHTALYWYRQSLGQGLEFLIYFQGNSAPDKSGLPSDRFSAERTGGSVSTLTIQRTQQEDSAVYLCASSRVTGAVEAFFGQGTRLTVV.

The CDR3 region has the DNA TGCGCCAGCAGTGAGAGAGGGGGCGGACTTGGAAACACCATATATTTT. It is translated as CASSERGGGLGNTIYF. The chain combines TRBV10-2 with TRBJ1-3; TRBD1 matches 7 bases. The CDR3 extends over 16 amino acids. V was pared by 2 bases and J by 3 bases, with 7 bases of the junction left unmatched. The germline gives CDR1 WSHSY, CDR2 SAAADI.

The gene calls are TRBV10-1 and TRBJ1-3; D not certain. CDR3 length: 15 residues. Germline-derived CDR1 and CDR2 are WNHNN and SYGVQD (reference sequence). V lost 0 bases and J lost 0, with 6 bases in between. The CDR3 DNA reads as TGCGCCAGCAGTGAGTCGGCCAACTCTGGAAACACCATATATTTT. Translating it yields CASSESANSGNTIYF.

This chain connects TRBV19 to TRBJ2-3, with D perhaps TRBD1 (5 bases). The CDR3 is 15 residues long. V was cut by 1 base and J by 0 bases, with 8 bases left in between. The V gene's germline CDR1 is LNHDA and CDR2 SQIVND (reference sequence). The CDR3 loop is CASSIAQGSTDTQYF. Here the CDR3 DNA reads TGTGCCAGTAGTATAGCTCAGGGCAGCACAGATACGCAGTATTTT.

V and J are TRBV19 and TRBJ2-5; TRBD1 matches at 8 bases. The CDR3 covers 15 residues. The junction had 9 bases not matched to a gene; V was cut back by 4 bases and J by 5 bases. Germline V CDR1 and CDR2: LNHDA, SQIVND (reference sequence). Here the CDR3 reads CASSRGDRGWETQYF. The CDR3 bases are TGTGCCAGTAGTAGGGGAGACAGGGGTTGGGAGACCCAGTACTTC.